This T cell receptor beta chain was documented in a study of blood T cell repertoires in COVID-19. Germline CDR1 and CDR2: MNHEY and SVGAGI. Trimming at V came to 2 bases and at J to 9 bases, leaving 1 base not matched to a gene. The CDR3 loop spans 13 amino acids. TCRdb keeps only in-frame clones here, not all; method: immunoSEQ multiplex PCR. The sample lists 300,000 to 450,000 clones; roughly 77% were seen once. This clone was seen only a few times. V usage is TRBV6-5 and J usage is TRBJ1-6, with TRBD1 matching over 7 bases. This sequence originates from a human donor with acute or convalescent COVID-19. The donor label of this sample is uncertain. The specimen was peripheral blood. The CDR3 loop is CASSYGTASPLHF. The DNA of the CDR3 is TGTGCCAGCAGTTACGGGACAGCTTCACCCCTCCACTTT.